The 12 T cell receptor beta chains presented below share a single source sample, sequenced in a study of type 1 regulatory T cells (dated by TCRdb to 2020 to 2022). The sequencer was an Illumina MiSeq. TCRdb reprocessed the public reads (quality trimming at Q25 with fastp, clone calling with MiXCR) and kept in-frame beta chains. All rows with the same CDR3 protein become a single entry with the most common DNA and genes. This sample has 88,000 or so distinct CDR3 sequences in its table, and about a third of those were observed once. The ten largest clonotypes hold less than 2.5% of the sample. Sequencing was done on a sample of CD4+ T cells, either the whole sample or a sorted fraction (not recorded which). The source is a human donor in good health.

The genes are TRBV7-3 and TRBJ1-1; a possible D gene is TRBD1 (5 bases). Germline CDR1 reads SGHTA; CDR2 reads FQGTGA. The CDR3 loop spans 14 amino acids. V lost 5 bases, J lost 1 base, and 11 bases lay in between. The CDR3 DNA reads TGTGCCAGCAGCCCCACAGGTGAGAACACTGAAGCTTTCTTT. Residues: CASSPTGENTEAFF.

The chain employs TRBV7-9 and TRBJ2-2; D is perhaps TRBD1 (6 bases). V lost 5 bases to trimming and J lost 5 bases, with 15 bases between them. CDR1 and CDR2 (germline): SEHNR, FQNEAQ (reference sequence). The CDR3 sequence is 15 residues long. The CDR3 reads CASSQKQGGTGELFF. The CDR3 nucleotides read TGTGCCAGCAGCCAGAAACAGGGTGGGACCGGGGAGCTGTTTTTT.

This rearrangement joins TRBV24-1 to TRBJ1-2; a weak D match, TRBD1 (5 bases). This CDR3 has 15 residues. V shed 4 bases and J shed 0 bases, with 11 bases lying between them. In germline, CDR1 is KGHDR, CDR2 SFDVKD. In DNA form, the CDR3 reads TGTGCCACCAGTGACCCAAAGACAGCTAACTATGGCTACACCTTC. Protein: CATSDPKTANYGYTF.

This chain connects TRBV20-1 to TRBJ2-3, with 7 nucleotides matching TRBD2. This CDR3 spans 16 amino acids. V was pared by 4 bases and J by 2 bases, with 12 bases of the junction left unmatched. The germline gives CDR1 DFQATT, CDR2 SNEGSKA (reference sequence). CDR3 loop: CSATGAASGFTDTQYF. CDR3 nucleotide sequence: TGCAGTGCTACGGGCGCGGCTAGCGGATTCACAGATACGCAGTATTTT.

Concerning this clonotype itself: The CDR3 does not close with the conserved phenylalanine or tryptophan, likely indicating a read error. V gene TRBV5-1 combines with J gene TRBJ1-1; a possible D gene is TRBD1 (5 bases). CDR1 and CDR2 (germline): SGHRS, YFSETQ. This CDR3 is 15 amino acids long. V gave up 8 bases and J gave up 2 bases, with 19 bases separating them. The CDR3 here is CASRVLGGSNTEAFV. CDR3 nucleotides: TGCGCCAGTCGGGTTTTGGGGGGAAGCAACACTGAAGCTTTCGTT.

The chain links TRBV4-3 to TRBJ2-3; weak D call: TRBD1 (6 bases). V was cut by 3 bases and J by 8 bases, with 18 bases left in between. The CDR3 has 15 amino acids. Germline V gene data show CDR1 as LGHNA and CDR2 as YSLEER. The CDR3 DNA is TGCGCCAGCAGCCAGATCGGGCCACCACAGGGTACGCAGTATTTT. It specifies CASSQIGPPQGTQYF.

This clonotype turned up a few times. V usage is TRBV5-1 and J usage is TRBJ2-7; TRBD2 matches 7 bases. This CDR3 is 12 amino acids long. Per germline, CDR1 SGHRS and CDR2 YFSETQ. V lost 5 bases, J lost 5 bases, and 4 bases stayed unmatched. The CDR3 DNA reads TGCGCCAGCAGAGCGGGGATGGACGAGCAGTACTTC. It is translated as CASRAGMDEQYF.

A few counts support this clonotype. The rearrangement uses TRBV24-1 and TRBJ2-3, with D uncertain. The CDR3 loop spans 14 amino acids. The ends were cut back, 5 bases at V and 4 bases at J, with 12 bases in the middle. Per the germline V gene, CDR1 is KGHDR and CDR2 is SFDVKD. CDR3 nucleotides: TGTGCCACCAGTGGGGGTGTGGGATCAGATACGCAGTATTTT. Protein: CATSGGVGSDTQYF.

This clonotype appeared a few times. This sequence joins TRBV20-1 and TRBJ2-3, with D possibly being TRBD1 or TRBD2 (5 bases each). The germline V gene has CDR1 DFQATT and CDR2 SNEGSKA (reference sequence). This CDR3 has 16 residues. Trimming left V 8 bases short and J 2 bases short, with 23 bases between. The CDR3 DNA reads TGCAGTCTGGGGCTAGCACAAAACTCGAACACAGATACGCAGTATTTT. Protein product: CSLGLAQNSNTDTQYF.

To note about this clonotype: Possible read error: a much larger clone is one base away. CDR3 in amino acids: CVSSVDVADTQYF. DNA for the CDR3: TGTGTCAGCAGCGTAGATGTGGCAGATACGCAGTATTTT. The gene calls are TRBV9 and TRBJ2-3; D not resolved. There are 13 residues in the CDR3. Germline V lookup: CDR1 SGDLS, CDR2 YYNGEE.

The CDR3 is CSAEGLRTEIRQQYF. In nucleotides, the CDR3 is TGCAGTGCTGAAGGTCTTCGGACGGAGATACGACAGCAGTACTTC. The chain is built from TRBV20-1 and TRBJ2-7; D is ambiguous. Germline CDR1 reads DFQATT; CDR2 reads SNEGSKA (reference sequence). The CDR3 contains 15 residues. V was pared by 5 bases and J by 8 bases, with 25 bases between.

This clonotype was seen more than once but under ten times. DNA of the CDR3: TGTGCCAGCAGTGATCGGACTAGCGGAGGCTACGAGCAGTACTTC. Protein sequence: CASSDRTSGGYEQYF. The V call is TRBV2, the J call TRBJ2-7, with 10 bases lining up with TRBD2. V was clipped by 3 bases and J by 3 bases; unmatched bases: 5. Germline loops: CDR1 SNHLY, CDR2 FYNNEI. This CDR3 is 15 amino acids long.